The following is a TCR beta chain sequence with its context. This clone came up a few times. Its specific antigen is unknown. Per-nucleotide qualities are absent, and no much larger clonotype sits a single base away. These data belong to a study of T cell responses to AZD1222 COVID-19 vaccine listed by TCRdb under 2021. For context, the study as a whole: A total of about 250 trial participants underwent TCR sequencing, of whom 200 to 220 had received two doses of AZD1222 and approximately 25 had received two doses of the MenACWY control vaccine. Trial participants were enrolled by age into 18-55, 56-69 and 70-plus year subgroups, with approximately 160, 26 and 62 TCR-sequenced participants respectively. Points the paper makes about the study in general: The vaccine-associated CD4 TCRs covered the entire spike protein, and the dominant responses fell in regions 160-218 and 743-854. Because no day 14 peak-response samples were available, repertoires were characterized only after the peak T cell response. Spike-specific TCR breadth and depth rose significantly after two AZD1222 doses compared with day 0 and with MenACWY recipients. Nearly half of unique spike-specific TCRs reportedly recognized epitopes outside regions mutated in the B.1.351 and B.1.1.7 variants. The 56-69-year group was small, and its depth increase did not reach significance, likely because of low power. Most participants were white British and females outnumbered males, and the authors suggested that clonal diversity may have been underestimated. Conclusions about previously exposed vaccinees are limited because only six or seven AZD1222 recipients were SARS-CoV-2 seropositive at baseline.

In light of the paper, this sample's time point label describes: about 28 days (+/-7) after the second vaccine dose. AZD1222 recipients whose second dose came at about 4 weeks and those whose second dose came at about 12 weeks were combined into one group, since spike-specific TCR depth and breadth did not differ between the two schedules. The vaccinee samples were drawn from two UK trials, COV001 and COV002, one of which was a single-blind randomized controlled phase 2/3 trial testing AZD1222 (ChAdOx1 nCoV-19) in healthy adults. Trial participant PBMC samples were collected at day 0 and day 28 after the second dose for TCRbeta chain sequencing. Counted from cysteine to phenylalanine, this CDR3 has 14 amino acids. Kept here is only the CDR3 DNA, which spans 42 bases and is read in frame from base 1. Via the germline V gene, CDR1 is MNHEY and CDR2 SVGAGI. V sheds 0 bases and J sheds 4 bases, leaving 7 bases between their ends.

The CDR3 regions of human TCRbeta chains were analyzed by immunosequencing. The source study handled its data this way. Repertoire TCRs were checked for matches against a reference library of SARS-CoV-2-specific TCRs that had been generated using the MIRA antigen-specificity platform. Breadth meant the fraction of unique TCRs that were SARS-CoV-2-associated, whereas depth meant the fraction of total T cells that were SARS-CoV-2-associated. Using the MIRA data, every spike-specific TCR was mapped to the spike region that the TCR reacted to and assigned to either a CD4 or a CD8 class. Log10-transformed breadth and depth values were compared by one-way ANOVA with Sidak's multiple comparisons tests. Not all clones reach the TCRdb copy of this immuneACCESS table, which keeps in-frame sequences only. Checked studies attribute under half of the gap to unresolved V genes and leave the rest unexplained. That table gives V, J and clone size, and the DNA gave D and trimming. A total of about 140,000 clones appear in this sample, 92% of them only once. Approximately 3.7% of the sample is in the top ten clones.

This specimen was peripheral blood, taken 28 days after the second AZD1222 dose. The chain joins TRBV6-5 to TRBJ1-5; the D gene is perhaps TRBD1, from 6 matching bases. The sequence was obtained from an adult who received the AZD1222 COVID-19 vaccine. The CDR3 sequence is CASSYSGANQPQHF. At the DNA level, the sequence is TGTGCCAGCAGTTACTCGGGGGCAAATCAGCCCCAGCATTTT.